The 29 T cell receptor beta chains below come from one sample, sequenced in a study of graft-versus-host responses after intestinal transplantation. These TCRs are of unknown antigen specificity. The repertoire was sequenced with immunoSEQ multiplex PCR; TCRdb's copy has only in-frame clones and lacks some. The sample yields 130,000 to 150,000 clones, around 90% seen once. The sequenced sample was unstimulated CD4+ T cells sorted from spleen or lymph node cells, obtained before intestinal transplant. The receptor source for this set is a human donor who received an intestinal transplant.

This clone has just a few counts. The rearrangement links TRBV6-1 to TRBJ2-7, with D perhaps assigned TRBD1 or TRBD2 (5 bases each). The ends were cut back, 1 base at V and 3 bases at J, with 13 bases in the middle. Germline V lookup: CDR1 MNHNS, CDR2 SASEGT. The CDR3 is 15 residues long. CDR3 in DNA: TGTGCCAGCAGTGAAGGGTGGGACGGATTCTACGAGCAGTACTTC. Translating it yields CASSEGWDGFYEQYF.

The gene calls are TRBV20-1 and TRBJ2-5, with 7 bases lining up with TRBD2. Germline V gives CDR1 DFQATT, CDR2 SNEGSKA (reference sequence). The CDR3 totals 11 residues. In DNA form, the CDR3 reads TGCAGCGGCGGGGGTCAAGAGACCCAGTACTTC. The encoded protein is CSGGGQETQYF.

The J gene is TRBJ1-5, the V gene TRBV6-5, with 8 bases that match TRBD1. With 4 bases clipped from V and 1 base from J, the junction kept 3 bases outside the gene matches. The CDR3 has 15 residues. Germline values: CDR1 MNHEY, CDR2 SVGAGI. The CDR3, as DNA: TGTGCCAGCAGTTCACAGGGGGACAGCAATCAGCCCCAGCATTTT. This gives the protein CASSSQGDSNQPQHF.

The V call is TRBV7-9, the J call TRBJ2-7, with no clear D. V was trimmed by 1 base and J by 0 bases, leaving 10 bases between them. This CDR3 is 15 amino acids long. CDR1 SEHNR and CDR2 FQNEAQ come from the germline V gene (reference sequence). The CDR3 DNA reads TGTGCCAGCAGCTTAGGGGCAGGAAACTCCTACGAGCAGTACTTC. Translating gives CASSLGAGNSYEQYF.

The chain links TRBV7-2 to TRBJ2-1, with 16 bases fitting TRBD2. This CDR3 has 16 amino acids. The V and J ends lost 7 bases and 4 bases, in that order; junction bases with no gene match: 4. Per germline, CDR1 SGHTA and CDR2 FQGNSA. CDR3 coding DNA: TGTGCCAGCAAAGGGACTAGCGGGAGGGGGTACAATGAGCAGTTCTTC. Translated, it gives CASKGTSGRGYNEQFF.

This clone was seen once. Other DNA sequences in this specimen translate into the identical CDR3. This rearrangement joins TRBV6-1 to TRBJ1-2, with D perhaps matching TRBD1 (6 bases). CDR1 and CDR2 from the germline V gene are MNHNS and SASEGT. This CDR3 comprises 15 residues. Trimming removed 2 bases from V and 1 base from J, with 11 bases in between. This CDR3 is CASSESTGRNYGYTF. In DNA form, the CDR3 reads TGTGCCAGCAGTGAATCCACAGGGCGTAACTATGGCTACACCTTC.

In its sample, this clone was seen once. This chain connects TRBV7-6 to TRBJ1-1; D is unresolved. The CDR3 totals 14 residues. CDR1 and CDR2 from the germline V gene are SGHVS and FNYEAQ. Trimming stripped 4 bases from V and 0 bases from J, with 9 bases between. CDR3 region: CASSSEIMNTEAFF. The CDR3 bases are TGTGCCAGCAGCTCCGAGATCATGAACACTGAAGCTTTCTTT.

This clone has only a few counts. Other DNA variants within this sample encode the same CDR3. The genes are TRBV7-2 and TRBJ1-5; 7 bases fit TRBD1. The CDR3 has 13 amino acids. Germline CDR1 reads SGHTA; CDR2 reads FQGNSA. V gave up 4 bases and J gave up 7 bases; unmatched junction bases: 4. The DNA of the CDR3 is TGTGCCAGCAGCTCAGACAGGGTACAGCCCCAGCATTTT. Encoded protein: CASSSDRVQPQHF.

The CDR3 sequence is CASSFGTQIYTGELFF. DNA for the CDR3: TGTGCCAGCAGCTTTGGGACCCAGATATACACCGGGGAGCTGTTTTTT. This chain uses TRBV7-3 with TRBJ2-2, with D possibly called TRBD1 or TRBD2 (5 bases each). Trimming removed 3 bases from V and 3 bases from J, with 14 bases in between. The CDR3 contains 16 residues. Germline CDR1 SGHTA, CDR2 FQGTGA.

The V and J genes are TRBV4-3 and TRBJ2-5; 12 bases line up with TRBD2. Germline lookup yields CDR1 LGHNA and CDR2 YSLEER. With V trimmed by 0 bases and J by 4 bases, 0 bases remained unmatched. There are 15 residues in the CDR3. The CDR3 DNA sequence: TGCGCCAGCAGCCAAGAACTAGCGGGAGGAGAGACCCAGTACTTC. Protein: CASSQELAGGETQYF.

CDR3 sequence (DNA): TGTGCCAGCAGTCCCCCCGGGGGGCCGAACACTGAAGCTTTCTTT. Protein product: CASSPPGGPNTEAFF. The chain employs TRBV27 and TRBJ1-1, with a possible D match to TRBD1 (6 bases). Germline CDR1 reads MNHEY; CDR2 reads SMNVEV (reference sequence). CDR3 size: 15 residues. The V and J ends lost 5 bases and 1 base respectively, with 14 bases between them.

This clone was detected a few times. This chain joins TRBV14 and TRBJ2-2; D might be TRBD2 (6 bases). This CDR3 region has 16 residues. Trimming removed 0 bases from V and 1 base from J, with 9 bases in between. From germline, CDR1 is SGHDN and CDR2 FVKESK. For the CDR3, the DNA is TGTGCCAGCAGCCAAGACACGGGGGTGAACACCGGGGAGCTGTTTTTT. Translating gives CASSQDTGVNTGELFF.

The chain employs TRBV30 and TRBJ1-4; tentative D call: TRBD1 (6 bases). The CDR3 is 13 residues long. CDR1 is GTSNPN and CDR2 is SVGIG in the germline V gene (reference sequence). Trimming pared 0 bases from V and 13 bases from J, leaving 15 bases between. CDR3 sequence reads: CAWSVRGARSLFF. Here the CDR3 DNA reads TGTGCCTGGAGTGTTCGGGGGGCGCGGTCACTGTTTTTT.

The chain has TRBV5-1 and TRBJ1-1; D remains unclear. This CDR3 region has 14 residues. Germline CDR1 and CDR2: SGHRS and YFSETQ. V was cut by 0 bases and J by 1 base, with 7 bases left in between. The CDR3 is CASSLARRNTEAFF. DNA of the CDR3: TGCGCCAGCAGCTTGGCCAGGAGGAACACTGAAGCTTTCTTT.

The J gene is TRBJ1-6, the V gene TRBV30; D possibly corresponds to TRBD1 (6 bases). Per the germline V gene, CDR1 is GTSNPN and CDR2 is SVGIG (reference sequence). V was shortened by 4 bases and J by 10 bases, with 14 bases between the two germline ends. This CDR3 comprises 13 residues. The CDR3 DNA sequence: TGTGCCTGGACAACAGGGAAATTATCACCCCTCCACTTT. Translation gives CAWTTGKLSPLHF.

The gene calls are TRBV5-8 and TRBJ2-5, with 7 bases fitting TRBD1. This CDR3 spans 15 amino acids. J gave up 7 bases and V 4 bases, and 13 bases lay outside the gene matches. Germline-derived CDR1 and CDR2 are SGHTS and YDEGEE. In nucleotides, the CDR3 is TGTGCCAGCAGCGCCGGACTGTCTTCAGGGGGGACCCAGTACTTC. Protein: CASSAGLSSGGTQYF. Drawing the rest from reference TRBV5-8 and TRBJ2-5, the complete variable domain is EAGVTQSPTHLIKTRGQQATLRCSPISGHTSVYWYQQALGLGLQFLLWYDEGEERNRGNFPPRFSGRQFPNYSSELNVNALELEDSALYLCASSAGLSSGGTQYFGPGTRLLVL.

The chain recombines TRBV6-5 with TRBJ1-5; weak D call: TRBD1 (5 bases). Germline V gene data show CDR1 as MNHEY and CDR2 as SVGAGI. The length of the CDR3 is 16 residues. Trimming stripped 4 bases from V and 5 bases from J, with 18 bases between. The CDR3 DNA is TGTGCCAGCAGTTCGCTTGTCGCCTGGGGCGATCAGCCCCAGCATTTT. Translating it yields CASSSLVAWGDQPQHF.

The V and J genes are TRBV27 and TRBJ2-3; the match to TRBD2 covers 10 bases. Germline V gene data show CDR1 as MNHEY and CDR2 as SMNVEV (reference sequence). This CDR3 has 15 amino acids. Trimming took 7 bases from V and 1 from J; bases not matched to a gene: 5. CDR3: CASIPLAGGTDTQYF. In DNA, the CDR3 is TGTGCCAGCATCCCTCTAGCGGGAGGCACAGATACGCAGTATTTT.

The chain uses TRBV6-5 and TRBJ2-7; D may be TRBD2 (6 bases). This CDR3 is 14 amino acids long. From germline, CDR1 is MNHEY and CDR2 SVGAGI. With 5 bases removed from V and 1 base from J, the gap between germline ends came to 12 bases. The CDR3 nucleotides are TGTGCCAGCAGTGTGGGACTTGCGTCCTACGAGCAGTACTTC. This gives the protein CASSVGLASYEQYF.

The chain has TRBV28 and TRBJ2-7; the D gene is possibly TRBD1 (6 bases). The V end was cut by 6 bases, the J end by 0 bases, with 12 bases between. This CDR3 spans 14 amino acids. The germline V gene has CDR1 MDHEN and CDR2 SYDVKM. Here the CDR3 reads CASRIQGSSYEQYF. The CDR3 nucleotides are TGTGCCAGCAGGATACAGGGTAGCTCCTACGAGCAGTACTTC.

The gene calls are TRBV6-5 and TRBJ2-4; perhaps TRBD1 as D (5 bases). V was shortened by 5 bases and J by 0 bases, with 11 bases between the two germline ends. The CDR3 extends over 15 amino acids. Per the germline V gene, CDR1 is MNHEY and CDR2 is SVGAGI. The CDR3 loop is CASSRAGLAKNIQYF. CDR3 nucleotides: TGTGCCAGCAGTCGCGCAGGGCTAGCCAAAAACATTCAGTACTTC.

This rearrangement joins TRBV6-1 to TRBJ2-4; D may be TRBD2 (6 bases). CDR1 is MNHNS, CDR2 SASEGT, per germline. V dropped 6 bases and J dropped 0 bases, with 12 bases sitting between them. The CDR3 spans 15 residues. The CDR3 DNA reads TGTGCCAGCAGCGTTCAGGGACTAGCCAAAAACATTCAGTACTTC. Its translation: CASSVQGLAKNIQYF.

The V gene is TRBV7-3, the J gene TRBJ1-6; D is unclear. Trimming shortened V by 2 bases and J by 9 bases, and 20 bases separated the two germline ends. Germline V CDR1 and CDR2: SGHTA, FQGTGA. The CDR3 contains 17 residues. The CDR3 reads CASSLEPHGPGGSPLHF. The CDR3 DNA reads as TGTGCCAGCAGCTTAGAGCCGCACGGACCCGGCGGTTCACCCCTCCACTTT.

There are a few counts of this clone. V and J are TRBV9 and TRBJ2-7, with TRBD2 matching 7 bases. Germline trimming cut 0 bases from V and 5 bases from J; bases unmatched to any gene: 2. CDR3 size: 13 residues. Germline V lookup: CDR1 SGDLS, CDR2 YYNGEE. The CDR3, as DNA: TGTGCCAGCAGCGTAGCGGGGGGAGACGAGCAGTACTTC. Amino acid sequence: CASSVAGGDEQYF. Full variable domain (rest looked up from reference TRBV9 and TRBJ2-7): DSGVTQTPKHLITATGQRVTLRCSPRSGDLSVYWYQQSLDQGLQFLIQYYNGEERAKGNILERFSAQQFPDLHSELNLSSLELGDSALYFCASSVAGGDEQYFGPGTRLTVT.

The CDR3 bases are TGCGCCAGCAGCTCCCTCGGGACTAGCGGGAGGACTTTCGATACGCAGTATTTT. Amino acids: CASSSLGTSGRTFDTQYF. The chain recombines TRBV5-1 with TRBJ2-3, with TRBD2 matching over 15 bases. The CDR3 has 18 amino acids. J was trimmed by 6 bases and V by 3 bases; bases with no gene match: 11. CDR1 is SGHRS and CDR2 is YFSETQ in the germline V gene.

This clone was found once. V is TRBV21-1 and J is TRBJ2-3; the table's D call of TRBD1 was not tested on the DNA. TRBV21-1 is classified as a pseudogene. The CDR3 spans 14 residues. As DNA, the CDR3 is TGTGCCAGCAGCAAAAGACAGGGGTACGATACGCAGTATTTT. It encodes CASSKRQGYDTQYF.

As to this clone: This same CDR3 is encoded by further DNA sequences in the sample. The rearrangement joins TRBV6-1 to TRBJ2-2; 9 bases line up with TRBD1. The trim removed 5 bases at V and 6 bases at J, leaving 1 base unmatched. Germline values: CDR1 MNHNS, CDR2 SASEGT. This CDR3 comprises 13 residues. The CDR3 coding sequence is TGTGCCAGCAGTAGACAGGGGGCCGGGGAGCTGTTTTTT. It specifies CASSRQGAGELFF.

This chain's CDR3 is CASSLLDGLSYGYTF. The CDR3 nucleotides are TGTGCCAGCAGTTTATTGGACGGTCTCAGCTATGGCTACACCTTC. The J gene is TRBJ1-2, the V gene TRBV28; D is uncertain. The V end lost 1 base, the J end lost 4 bases, and 13 bases lay between the germline ends. Looked up from germline, CDR1 is MDHEN and CDR2 is SYDVKM. The CDR3 spans 15 residues.

The J gene is TRBJ1-1, the V gene TRBV14, with D possibly TRBD1 on 5 matching bases. In germline, CDR1 is SGHDN, CDR2 FVKESK. V lost 1 base, J lost 0 bases, and 24 bases lay in between. The CDR3 totals 20 residues. The CDR3 region has the DNA TGTGCCAGCAGCCAAGGATATAGAGCAGGGCATGCGACTATGAACACTGAAGCTTTCTTT. Amino acids: CASSQGYRAGHATMNTEAFF.